The T cell receptor beta chain described here comes from a study of cytomegalovirus exposure and HLA in healthy donors. The study, taken as a whole, reports: The study dropped some indistinguishable V segments, TRBV6-2 and TRBV6-3 among them.

When sampled, the donors appeared nominally healthy, though they likely had unrecorded immune exposures. About this clone itself: What it binds is not known.

The CDR3 sequence is 14 residues long. Trimming removed 1 base from V and 3 bases from J; junction bases left unmatched: 3. Germline V CDR1 and CDR2: MGHRA, YSYEKL. It was with 60 Vbeta and 13 Jbeta primers that the PCR ran. The data were produced by immunoSEQ multiplex PCR, yet TCRdb's version contains in-frame clones alone and is incomplete. The table lists some 150,000 clones, about four fifths of them singletons. The chain employs TRBV4-1 and TRBJ2-7; the match to TRBD2 covers 7 bases. The TCR sequence derives from a woman between 35 and 50 years old in good health and CMV-seropositive. Source material: PBMCs. The CDR3 sequence: CASSQGASGYEQYF. The CDR3 region has the DNA TGCGCCAGCAGCCAAGGGGCTAGCGGCTACGAGCAGTACTTC.